A single sample gave rise to the 10 T cell receptor beta chains below, sequenced in a study of control samples from healthy donors and cancer patients. Sequencing used immunoSEQ multiplex PCR; TCRdb keeps in-frame clones, though not all of them. The table includes hundreds of thousands of clones, 90% detected once. Input material: PBMCs. The receptors come from a man aged 40-49 years with head and neck cancer.

The table lists this clone with a few counts. The chain has TRBV28 and TRBJ1-1, with D perhaps matching TRBD1 (5 bases). Trimming shortened V by 5 bases and J by 4 bases, and 14 bases separated the two germline ends. CDR3 length equals 14 residues. Germline V gives CDR1 MDHEN, CDR2 SYDVKM. CDR3 residues: CASSPPRDGTEAFF. The CDR3 coding sequence is TGTGCCAGCAGTCCACCTAGGGACGGCACTGAAGCTTTCTTT.

The chain has TRBV6-2 or TRBV6-3 and TRBJ2-1; D is perhaps TRBD1 (5 bases). CDR1 and CDR2 from the germline V gene are MNHEY and SVGEGT. CDR3 length: 15 residues. Trimming left V 6 bases short and J 7 bases short, with 19 bases between. For the CDR3, the DNA is TGTGCCAGCAGCCTCCGAAGGCAGGGTCTGAATGAGCAGTTCTTC. It is translated as CASSLRRQGLNEQFF.

V gene TRBV5-1 combines with J gene TRBJ2-5; a weak D match, TRBD1 (6 bases). Trimming pared 5 bases from V and 5 bases from J, leaving 19 bases between. This CDR3 comprises 15 residues. CDR1 and CDR2 from the germline V gene are SGHRS and YFSETQ. DNA for the CDR3: TGCGCCAGCAGTTCTCGGCAGGGGAGACCGGAGACCCAGTACTTC. Translated, it gives CASSSRQGRPETQYF.

The chain carries TRBV19 and TRBJ1-6, with D possibly being TRBD1 (5 bases). V lost 4 bases and J lost 3, with 10 bases in between. The CDR3 has 15 amino acids. Germline values: CDR1 LNHDA, CDR2 SQIVND (reference sequence). This CDR3 reads CASSTQDSYNSPLHF. In DNA form, the CDR3 reads TGTGCCAGTAGTACCCAAGACAGCTATAATTCACCCCTCCACTTT.

The chain couples TRBV28 to TRBJ1-3; 8 nucleotides match TRBD1. CDR3 length equals 18 residues. V shed 2 bases, J shed 0 bases, and the junction held 9 bases outside the gene matches. Germline loops: CDR1 MDHEN, CDR2 SYDVKM. CDR3: CASSLETGGSISGNTIYF. The DNA for the CDR3 is TGTGCCAGCAGTTTAGAAACAGGGGGGTCGATCTCTGGAAACACCATATATTTT. Full variable domain (rest looked up from reference TRBV28 and TRBJ1-3): DVKVTQSSRYLVKRTGEKVFLECVQDMDHENMFWYRQDPGLGLRLIYFSYDVKMKEKGDIPEGYSVSREKKERFSLILESASTNQTSMYLCASSLETGGSISGNTIYFGEGSWLTVV.

CDR3 amino acids: CASSEWDSPTSGELFF. CDR3 DNA sequence: TGTGCCAGCAGTGAATGGGACTCCCCTACCTCCGGGGAGCTGTTTTTT. The chain carries TRBV25-1 and TRBJ2-2; TRBD2 might be the D (6 bases). Germline lookup yields CDR1 MGHDK and CDR2 SYGVNS. There are 16 residues in the CDR3. V was pared by 1 base and J by 6 bases, with 15 bases between.

This clone has just one count. This sequence joins TRBV6-6 and TRBJ2-7; D is unclear. The V gene lost 5 bases and the J gene lost 3 bases, with 14 bases spanning the gap. Per germline, CDR1 MNHNY and CDR2 SVGAGI (reference sequence). This CDR3 region has 14 residues. CDR3 amino acids: CASSPRTDVYEQYF. The CDR3 nucleotides are TGTGCCAGCAGTCCCAGGACCGACGTCTACGAGCAGTACTTC.

The chain is built from TRBV7-8 and TRBJ1-5, with D unresolved. The germline gives CDR1 SGHVS, CDR2 FQNEAQ. The CDR3 has 14 residues. The V and J ends lost 1 base and 2 bases respectively, with 6 bases between them. The CDR3 nucleotides are TGTGCCAGCAGCTTAGTAGGTGGCAATCAGCCCCAGCATTTT. As protein: CASSLVGGNQPQHF.

The chain joins TRBV11-2 to TRBJ2-5; perhaps TRBD1 as D (6 bases). CDR3 length equals 13 residues. In germline, CDR1 is SGHAT, CDR2 FQNNGV. The V end was cut by 10 bases, the J end by 3 bases, with 15 bases between. CDR3 amino acids: CANSKGQKETQYF. CDR3 sequence (DNA): TGTGCCAACTCCAAGGGACAAAAAGAGACCCAGTACTTC. The entire variable domain, with the rest obtained from reference TRBV11-2 and TRBJ2-5, is as follows: EAGVAQSPRYKIIEKRQSVAFWCNPISGHATLYWYQQILGQGPKLLIQFQNNGVVDDSQLPKDRFSAERLKGVDSTLKIQPAKLEDSAVYLCANSKGQKETQYFGPGTRLLVL.

This chain links TRBV4-2 with TRBJ2-3; D is possibly TRBD1 or TRBD2 (5 bases each). Per germline, CDR1 LGHNA and CDR2 YNFKEQ. The CDR3 is 16 residues long. Trimming left V 5 bases short and J 0 bases short, with 15 bases between. CDR3 coding DNA: TGTGCCAGCAGCAAGCTCGGGACGGCTAGCACAGATACGCAGTATTTT. Protein sequence: CASSKLGTASTDTQYF.